A single sample is the source of the 3 T cell receptor beta chains below, sequenced in a study of glioma-infiltrating T cells after dendritic cell vaccination. TCRdb keeps only in-frame clones here, not all; method: immunoSEQ multiplex PCR. The repertoire holds approximately 90,000 clones, with approximately 75% as singletons. The time point: after dendritic cell vaccination, including at tumor progression/relapse. This material consisted of blood, taken after dendritic cell vaccination. Every receptor here comes from a human donor with glioblastoma.

The chain carries TRBV19 and TRBJ1-5; 8 bases are a match to TRBD1. The V segment lost 5 bases and the J segment 4 bases; nucleotides outside the gene matches: 10. The germline V gene encodes CDR1 LNHDA and CDR2 SQIVND (reference sequence). The CDR3 spans 16 residues. The chain's CDR3 is CASSLTRTGRNQPQHF. The CDR3 coding sequence is TGTGCCAGTAGTCTTACAAGGACAGGGCGGAATCAGCCCCAGCATTTT.

The chain employs TRBV7-6 and TRBJ2-2, with 7 positions matching TRBD2. This CDR3 is built from 15 residues. Per the germline V gene, CDR1 is SGHVS and CDR2 is FNYEAQ. V gave up 5 bases and J gave up 4 bases; unmatched junction bases: 7. Written as DNA, the CDR3 is TGTGCCAGCAGCCCCAGCGGGATTCGCACCGGGGAGCTGTTTTTT. It translates to CASSPSGIRTGELFF.

This sequence joins TRBV7-2 and TRBJ1-5; D perhaps matches TRBD1 (5 bases). This CDR3 has 13 amino acids. V gave up 3 bases and J gave up 6 bases, with 9 bases separating them. CDR1 and CDR2 (germline): SGHTA, FQGNSA. CDR3 sequence: CASSFGHIQPQHF. The DNA of the CDR3 is TGTGCCAGCAGCTTTGGACATATTCAGCCCCAGCATTTT.